Listed below are T cell receptor beta chains from one sample, sequenced in a study of T cells in Graves' hyperthyroidism and ophthalmopathy. TCRdb re-called the multiplex PCR reads through MiXCR, storing one row per CDR3 protein. The sample has just over 550,000 distinct CDR3 sequences, about half seen once. Sample: peripheral blood or thyroid tissue (not recorded which). The receptors come from a woman under 30 with Graves' hyperthyroidism. The CDR3 runs from the conserved cysteine through the conserved F or W. The order of the fields is V gene, D gene, clone size, J gene, CDR3 DNA, CDR3 protein. The D gene is left open where the match is weak. Clone size is stated in some rows and not others, as once, few, many or a class when expanded.

>TRBV2|.|.|TRBJ2-5
TGTGCCAGCAGTGAAGCGGGGCTCGGGGGCCAAGAGACCCAGTACTTC
CASSEAGLGGQETQYF
>TRBV14|TRBD1|many|TRBJ1-6
TGTGCCAGCAGCCAAGGGACAGGGGGGAAGACACCCCTCCACTTT
CASSQGTGGKTPLHF
>TRBV19|.|few|TRBJ1-5
TGTGCCAGTAGTCAACGGACCGCTCAGCATCAGCCCCAGCATTTT
CASSQRTAQHQPQHF
>TRBV29-1|TRBD1|.|TRBJ1-5
TGCAGCGTGACAGGGGTCTATCAGCCCCAGCATTTT
CSVTGVYQPQHF
>TRBV2|.|few|TRBJ1-1
TGTGCCAGCAGTGAAAGCGAGGACAATGAGCAGTTCTTT
CASSESEDNEQFF
>TRBV6-5|.|.|TRBJ1-2
TGTGCCACCGCTACTGTCTCGGGCTACACCTTC
CATATVSGYTF
>TRBV20-1|.|few|TRBJ2-7
TGCAGTGCTCTCCGGGACACGGGGTACGAGCAGTACTTC
CSALRDTGYEQYF
>TRBV15|.|.|TRBJ1-4
.
CATSRVMKNCFF
>TRBV7-8|.|many|TRBJ2-5
TGTGCCAGCAGCGCCCCGGGGTGGCCAGAGACCCAGTACTTC
CASSAPGWPETQYF
>TRBV7-9|.|.|TRBJ2-7
TGTGCCAGCAGCCCCACCCGCGGCCCGGGCTACGAGCAGTACTTC
CASSPTRGPGYEQYF
>TRBV20-1|.|once|TRBJ2-5
TGCAGTGCTAGAGATTTGAGAAGCTTCCAAGAGACCCAGTACTTC
CSARDLRSFQETQYF
>TRBV5-1|TRBD2|few|TRBJ2-2
TGCGCCAGCAGCTTCAGCGGGAGGGGCGGAACCGGGGAGCTGTTTTTT
CASSFSGRGGTGELFF
>TRBV2|TRBD1|few|TRBJ2-5
TGTGCCAGCAGTGAAGGGACAGGGGAAGAGACCCAGTACTTC
CASSEGTGEETQYF
>TRBV7-9|.|.|TRBJ1-6
TGTGCCACCGCTCCCCCGGACAGTAATTCACCCCTCCACTTT
CATAPPDSNSPLHF
>TRBV7-3|.|few|TRBJ2-2
TGTGCCAGCACAGGGGGGACCGGGGAGCTGTTTTTT
CASTGGTGELFF
>TRBV7-3|TRBD1|few|TRBJ1-1
TGTGCCAGCAGCTTATACAGGGGGCACGCTGAAGCTTTCTTT
CASSLYRGHAEAFF
>TRBV12-3/TRBV12-4|.|few|TRBJ1-2
TGTGCCAGCAGTTTAGGGGAGGGTAGTGGCTACACCTTC
CASSLGEGSGYTF
>TRBV19|.|few|TRBJ2-7
TGTGCCAGTAATGCCCCCTGGGGCGAGCAGTACTTC
CASNAPWGEQYF
>TRBV2|.|few|TRBJ2-3
TGTGCCAGCAGTGAAGCCGAAGACTTCACAGATACGCAGTATTTT
CASSEAEDFTDTQYF
>TRBV7-9|.|.|TRBJ1-5
TGTGCCAGCAGCACCCTGGGCGGGGATCAGTCCCAGCATTTT
CASSTLGGDQSQHF
>TRBV7-2|TRBD2|few|TRBJ2-7
TGTGCCAGCAGCTCACTAGCGGGAGAATACGAGCAGTACTTC
CASSSLAGEYEQYF
>TRBV6-5|.|.|TRBJ1-2
TGTGCCAGCAGTTACGAGGTGGAGTATTTATCGGATGGCTGCACCTTC
CASSYEVEYLSDGCTF
>TRBV29-1|.|many|TRBJ2-5
TGCAGCGTTGAAGGCAGACACGAGGGGACCCAGTACTTC
CSVEGRHEGTQYF
>TRBV9|.|few|TRBJ1-2
TGTGCCAGCAGCGTATACCCGACAGCTGGCTACACCTTC
CASSVYPTAGYTF
>TRBV19|.|few|TRBJ1-1
TGTGCCAGTAGTATAGGGTCCGGGAACACTGAAGCTTTCTTT
CASSIGSGNTEAFF
>TRBV7-2|TRBD1|many|TRBJ2-7
TGTGCCAGCAGCTTAGCGCCGGGACAGGGCAACGAGCAGTACTTC
CASSLAPGQGNEQYF
>TRBV7-8|TRBD1|many|TRBJ1-2
TGTGCCAGCAGCTTAGTGGGGACAGGGGAAGCTGGCTACACCTTC
CASSLVGTGEAGYTF